One and the same sample provided the 16 T cell receptor beta chains below, sequenced in a study of blood T cell repertoires in COVID-19. Using immunoSEQ multiplex PCR, the repertoire was profiled, and TCRdb retains in-frame clones only, with some absent. The sample gives roughly 200,000 clones, approximately 86% of which show up once; 3.5% to 4.5% is in the top ten. The material sequenced was PBMCs or T cells enriched from blood (not recorded which). The receptors originated from a woman between 35 and 50 years old with acute COVID-19.

The chain uses TRBV3-1 (or the pseudogene TRBV3-2) and TRBJ1-3, with no clear D. V was cut by 0 bases and J by 0 bases, with 9 bases left in between. The CDR3 runs 16 residues. Germline CDR1 is LGHDT and CDR2 is YNNKEL (reference sequence). The DNA of the CDR3 is TGTGCCAGCAGCCAAGAAGTCACGAGCTCTGGAAACACCATATATTTT. Residues: CASSQEVTSSGNTIYF.

The genes are TRBV5-1 and TRBJ1-2, with 10 bases that match TRBD1. CDR3 length: 19 residues. Germline CDR1 and CDR2: SGHRS and YFSETQ. V lost 0 bases, J lost 0 bases, and 11 bases stayed unmatched. The CDR3 protein is CASSLAEPGQGRANYGYTF. In DNA, the CDR3 is TGCGCCAGCAGCTTGGCCGAACCGGGACAGGGGCGCGCTAACTATGGCTACACCTTC. Full variable domain (rest looked up from reference TRBV5-1 and TRBJ1-2): KAGVTQTPRYLIKTRGQQVTLSCSPISGHRSVSWYQQTPGQGLQFLFEYFSETQRNKGNFPGRFSGRQFSNSRSEMNVSTLELGDSALYLCASSLAEPGQGRANYGYTFGSGTRLTVV.

V usage is TRBV28 and J usage is TRBJ1-1, with D possibly matching TRBD1 (5 bases). Germline values: CDR1 MDHEN, CDR2 SYDVKM. V was shortened by 5 bases and J by 6 bases, with 16 bases between the two germline ends. This CDR3 comprises 14 residues. CDR3 loop: CASSATGGKAEAFF. The CDR3 bases are TGTGCCAGCAGTGCTACTGGGGGGAAGGCTGAAGCTTTCTTT.

The chain has TRBV5-1 and TRBJ2-3, with D perhaps TRBD1 (5 bases). The CDR3 consists of 15 residues. Trimming left V 5 bases short and J 4 bases short, with 17 bases between. The germline gives CDR1 SGHRS, CDR2 YFSETQ. CDR3 coding DNA: TGCGCCAGCAGTGGACACTCCGGCGTCGCAGATACGCAGTATTTT. It is translated as CASSGHSGVADTQYF.

This clone was detected once. This chain uses TRBV18 with TRBJ1-4, with D uncertain. Trimming left V 2 bases short and J 4 bases short, with 11 bases between. The CDR3 sequence is 15 residues long. Germline CDR1 is KGHSH and CDR2 is LQKENI. The CDR3 protein is CASSPVGSGNEKLFF. As DNA, the CDR3 is TGTGCCAGCTCACCAGTCGGGTCTGGTAATGAAAAACTGTTTTTT. The full variable domain, its missing parts supplied by reference TRBV18 and TRBJ1-4, is NAGVMQNPRHLVRRRGQEARLRCSPMKGHSHVYWYRQLPEEGLKFMVYLQKENIIDESGMPKERFSAEFPKEGPSILRIQQVVRGDSAAYFCASSPVGSGNEKLFFGSGTQLSVL.

The chain is built from TRBV5-8 and TRBJ2-5; 9 positions agree with TRBD1. This CDR3 has 14 residues. Unmatched junction bases numbered 2, after V lost 1 base and J lost 4 bases. Germline CDR1 and CDR2: SGHTS and YDEGEE. CDR3 sequence (DNA): TGTGCCAGCAGCTTGAGGGGACAGGGAGAGACCCAGTACTTC. This translates into CASSLRGQGETQYF.

This chain connects TRBV4-3 to TRBJ1-6; D possibly corresponds to TRBD1 (6 bases). The CDR3 is 16 amino acids. Looked up from germline, CDR1 is LGHNA and CDR2 is YSLEER. With 1 base removed from V and 9 bases from J, the gap between germline ends came to 16 bases. The CDR3 loop is CASSQVFNRASSPLHF. As DNA, the CDR3 is TGCGCCAGCAGCCAAGTTTTTAACAGGGCTAGTTCACCCCTCCACTTT.

This chain links TRBV28 with TRBJ2-3, with 8 bases lining up with TRBD1. The V and J ends lost 8 bases and 5 bases, in that order; junction bases with no gene match: 6. CDR3 length: 13 residues. Germline assignment: CDR1 MDHEN and CDR2 SYDVKM. The CDR3 sequence is CASQSGGLDTQYF. The DNA for the CDR3 is TGTGCCAGCCAGTCAGGGGGCCTAGATACGCAGTATTTT.

V usage is TRBV4-3 and J usage is TRBJ2-1; possible D gene TRBD2, 7 bases. V lost 4 bases and J lost 2, with 15 bases in between. CDR3 length: 16 amino acids. Looked up from germline, CDR1 is LGHNA and CDR2 is YSLEER. The CDR3 protein is CASSPTAGAPYNEQFF. In DNA form, the CDR3 reads TGCGCCAGCAGCCCTACGGCGGGGGCCCCCTACAATGAGCAGTTCTTC.

The chain carries TRBV11-1 and TRBJ2-7, with D possibly matching TRBD2 (6 bases). Per germline, CDR1 SGHAT and CDR2 FQDESV (reference sequence). Trimming shortened V by 3 bases and J by 4 bases, and 13 bases separated the two germline ends. CDR3 size: 14 residues. The DNA of the CDR3 is TGTGCCAGCAGCTTTAGTCTGGAGGGGTACGAGCAGTACTTC. Its translation: CASSFSLEGYEQYF. The full variable domain, completed using reference TRBV11-1 and TRBJ2-7, is EAEVAQSPRYKITEKSQAVAFWCDPISGHATLYWYRQILGQGPELLVQFQDESVVDDSQLPKDRFSAERLKGVDSTLKIQPAELGDSAMYLCASSFSLEGYEQYFGPGTRLTVT.

The V and J genes are TRBV7-7 and TRBJ2-2; 10 bases line up with TRBD2. Germline V gene lookup returns CDR1 SSHAT and CDR2 FNYEAQ (reference sequence). This CDR3 contains 16 residues. Unmatched junction bases numbered 8, after V lost 6 bases and J lost 4 bases. The CDR3 spells CASSPLAGPLTGELFF. The CDR3 DNA follows: TGTGCCAGCAGTCCACTAGCGGGACCTCTCACCGGGGAGCTGTTTTTT.

The rearrangement joins TRBV3-1 (or the pseudogene TRBV3-2) to TRBJ2-2; tentatively, D is TRBD2 (6 bases). Germline CDR1 and CDR2: LGHDT and YNNKEL (reference sequence). The CDR3 is made up of 16 amino acids. Trimming stripped 4 bases from V and 1 base from J, with 13 bases between. In nucleotides, the CDR3 is TGTGCCAGCAGCCGCGGGGTAGGGCAGAACACCGGGGAGCTGTTTTTT. This codes for CASSRGVGQNTGELFF.

As regards this clone: One end of the junction does not line up with germline, which may come from a read error. The chain recombines TRBV27 with TRBJ2-7, with 15 bases matching TRBD2. Germline lookup yields CDR1 MNHEY and CDR2 SMNVEV (reference sequence). This CDR3 comprises 19 residues. Written as DNA, the CDR3 is TGTGCCGGCAGGCCTAAGAGCGGGACTAGCGGGAGGAGGGCGGAAGAGCAGTACTTC. Translation: CAGRPKSGTSGRRAEEQYF.

The rearrangement links TRBV6-6 to TRBJ2-7, with D perhaps matching TRBD2 (7 bases). Trimming removed 0 bases from V and 7 bases from J, with 19 bases in between. The CDR3 contains 16 residues. Germline V lookup: CDR1 MNHNY, CDR2 SVGAGI (reference sequence). The DNA for the CDR3 is TGTGCCAGCAGTTACTCGATGGGGGGGGCAACGCAGGAGCAGTACTTC. Protein product: CASSYSMGGATQEQYF.

V gene TRBV3-1 (or the pseudogene TRBV3-2) combines with J gene TRBJ2-5, with D possibly being TRBD1 (6 bases). Germline V gene lookup returns CDR1 LGHDT and CDR2 YNNKEL (reference sequence). CDR3 length: 15 amino acids. V gave up 4 bases and J gave up 5 bases, with 17 bases separating them. The CDR3 reads CASSPNPGAGETQYF. CDR3 coding DNA: TGTGCCAGCAGCCCAAACCCAGGGGCAGGGGAGACCCAGTACTTC.

This chain connects TRBV2 to TRBJ1-3, with D possibly being TRBD1 (5 bases). This CDR3 has 13 residues. V shed 6 bases and J shed 4 bases, with 10 bases lying between them. Looked up from germline, CDR1 is SNHLY and CDR2 is FYNNEI. The CDR3 is CASRQGVGNTIYF. The CDR3 nucleotides are TGTGCCAGCAGACAAGGGGTAGGAAACACCATATATTTT.